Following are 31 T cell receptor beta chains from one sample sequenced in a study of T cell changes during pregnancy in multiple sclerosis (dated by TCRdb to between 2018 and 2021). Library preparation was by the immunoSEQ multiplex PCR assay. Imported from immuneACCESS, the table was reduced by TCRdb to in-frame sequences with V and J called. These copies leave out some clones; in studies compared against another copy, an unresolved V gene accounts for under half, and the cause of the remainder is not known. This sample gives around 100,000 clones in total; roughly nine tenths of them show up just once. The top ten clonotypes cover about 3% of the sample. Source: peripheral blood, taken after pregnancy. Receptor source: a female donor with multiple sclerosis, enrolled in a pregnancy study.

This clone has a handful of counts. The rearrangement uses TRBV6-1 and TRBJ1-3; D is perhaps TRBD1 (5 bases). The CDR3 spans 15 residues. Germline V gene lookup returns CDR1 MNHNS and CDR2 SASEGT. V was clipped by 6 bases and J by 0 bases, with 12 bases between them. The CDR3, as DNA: TGTGCCAGCAGCCAGGGACTCTACTCTGGAAACACCATATATTTT. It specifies CASSQGLYSGNTIYF.

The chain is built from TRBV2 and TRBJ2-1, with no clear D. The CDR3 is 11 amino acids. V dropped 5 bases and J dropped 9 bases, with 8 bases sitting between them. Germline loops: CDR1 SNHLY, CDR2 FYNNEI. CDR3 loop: CASSKQSEQFF. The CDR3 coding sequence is TGTGCCAGCAGTAAACAGAGTGAGCAGTTCTTC.

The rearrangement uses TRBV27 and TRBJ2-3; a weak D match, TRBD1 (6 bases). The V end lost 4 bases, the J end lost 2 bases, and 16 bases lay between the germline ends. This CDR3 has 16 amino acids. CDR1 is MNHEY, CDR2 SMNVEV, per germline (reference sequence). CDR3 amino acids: CASSWLPHRDTDTQYF. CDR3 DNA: TGTGCCAGCAGTTGGCTACCTCACAGGGACACAGATACGCAGTATTTT.

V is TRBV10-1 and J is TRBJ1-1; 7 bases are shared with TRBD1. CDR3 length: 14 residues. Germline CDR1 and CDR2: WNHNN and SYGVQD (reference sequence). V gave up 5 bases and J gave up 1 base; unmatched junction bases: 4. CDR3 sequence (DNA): TGCGCCAGCAGTCCTACAGGGGAGAACACTGAAGCTTTCTTT. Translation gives CASSPTGENTEAFF.

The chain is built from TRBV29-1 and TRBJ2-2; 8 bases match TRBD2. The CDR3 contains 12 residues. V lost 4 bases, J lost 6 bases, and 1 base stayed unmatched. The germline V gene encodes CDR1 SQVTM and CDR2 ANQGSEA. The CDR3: CSVAGGAGELFF. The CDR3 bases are TGCAGCGTTGCGGGAGGGGCCGGGGAGCTGTTTTTT.

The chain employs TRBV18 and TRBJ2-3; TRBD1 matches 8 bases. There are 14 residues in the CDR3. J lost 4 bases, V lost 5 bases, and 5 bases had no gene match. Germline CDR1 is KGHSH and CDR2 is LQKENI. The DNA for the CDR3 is TGTGCCAGCTCAAGGGACAGGTTTTCAGATACGCAGTATTTT. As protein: CASSRDRFSDTQYF.

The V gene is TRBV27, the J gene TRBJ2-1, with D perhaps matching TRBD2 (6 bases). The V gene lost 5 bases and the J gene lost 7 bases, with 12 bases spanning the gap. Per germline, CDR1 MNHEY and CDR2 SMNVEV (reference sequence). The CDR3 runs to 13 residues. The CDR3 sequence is CASSTGSWNEQFF. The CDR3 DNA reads TGTGCCAGCAGTACCGGGAGCTGGAATGAGCAGTTCTTC.

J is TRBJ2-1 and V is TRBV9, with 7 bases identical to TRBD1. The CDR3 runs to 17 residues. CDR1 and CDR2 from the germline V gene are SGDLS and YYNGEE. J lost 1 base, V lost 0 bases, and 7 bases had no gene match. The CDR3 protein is CASSVELGGTSYNEQFF. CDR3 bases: TGTGCCAGCAGCGTAGAATTAGGGGGCACGTCCTACAATGAGCAGTTCTTC.

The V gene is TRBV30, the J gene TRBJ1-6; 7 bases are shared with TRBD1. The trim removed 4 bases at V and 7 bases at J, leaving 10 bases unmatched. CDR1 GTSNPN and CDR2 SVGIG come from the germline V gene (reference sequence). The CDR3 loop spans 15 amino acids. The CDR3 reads CAWTVRGIGNSPLHF. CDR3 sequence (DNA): TGTGCCTGGACAGTCAGGGGGATTGGGAATTCACCCCTCCACTTT.

DNA for the CDR3: TGTGCCAGCTCACCACAGGGGGCGAACAACGAGCAGTACTTC. Amino acids: CASSPQGANNEQYF. The rearrangement joins TRBV18 to TRBJ2-7; 7 nucleotides match TRBD1. J was trimmed by 5 bases and V by 1 base; bases with no gene match: 5. The CDR3 is 14 amino acids. CDR1 and CDR2 from the germline V gene are KGHSH and LQKENI.

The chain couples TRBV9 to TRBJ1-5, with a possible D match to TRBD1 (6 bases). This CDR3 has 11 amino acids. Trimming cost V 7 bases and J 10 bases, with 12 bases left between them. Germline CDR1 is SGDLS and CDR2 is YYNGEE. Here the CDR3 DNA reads TGTGCCAGCGGTACAGGGTACCCCCAGCATTTT. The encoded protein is CASGTGYPQHF. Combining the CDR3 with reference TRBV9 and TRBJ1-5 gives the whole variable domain DSGVTQTPKHLITATGQRVTLRCSPRSGDLSVYWYQQSLDQGLQFLIQYYNGEERAKGNILERFSAQQFPDLHSELNLSSLELGDSALYFCASGTGYPQHFGDGTRLSIL.

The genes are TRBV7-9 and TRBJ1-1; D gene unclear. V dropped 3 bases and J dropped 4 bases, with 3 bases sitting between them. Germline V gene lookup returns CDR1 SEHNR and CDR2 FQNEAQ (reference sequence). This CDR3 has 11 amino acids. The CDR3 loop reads CASSFSTEAFF. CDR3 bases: TGTGCCAGCAGCTTCAGCACTGAAGCTTTCTTT.

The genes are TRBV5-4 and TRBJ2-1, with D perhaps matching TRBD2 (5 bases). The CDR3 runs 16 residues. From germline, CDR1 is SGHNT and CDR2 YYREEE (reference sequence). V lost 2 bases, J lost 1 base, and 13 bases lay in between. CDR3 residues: CASSFPGLESYNEQFF. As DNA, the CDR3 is TGTGCCAGCAGCTTCCCCGGACTCGAATCCTACAATGAGCAGTTCTTC. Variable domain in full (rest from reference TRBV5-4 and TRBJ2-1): ETGVTQSPTHLIKTRGQQVTLRCSSQSGHNTVSWYQQALGQGPQFIFQYYREEENGRGNFPPRFSGLQFPNYSSELNVNALELDDSALYLCASSFPGLESYNEQFFGPGTRLTVL.

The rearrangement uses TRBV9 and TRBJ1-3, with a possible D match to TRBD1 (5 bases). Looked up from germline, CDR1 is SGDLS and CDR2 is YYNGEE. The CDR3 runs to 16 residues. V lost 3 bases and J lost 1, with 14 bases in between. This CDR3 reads CASSAPFGGSGNTIYF. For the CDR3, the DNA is TGTGCCAGCAGCGCCCCGTTTGGGGGGTCTGGAAACACCATATATTTT.

The CDR3 spells CASSTVSSYNEQFF. Written as DNA, the CDR3 is TGTGCCAGCAGCACTGTGAGCTCCTACAATGAGCAGTTCTTC. The chain employs TRBV27 and TRBJ2-1, with unresolved D. Germline V gene data show CDR1 as MNHEY and CDR2 as SMNVEV (reference sequence). The CDR3 totals 14 residues. V lost 6 bases, J lost 0 bases, and 9 bases lay in between.

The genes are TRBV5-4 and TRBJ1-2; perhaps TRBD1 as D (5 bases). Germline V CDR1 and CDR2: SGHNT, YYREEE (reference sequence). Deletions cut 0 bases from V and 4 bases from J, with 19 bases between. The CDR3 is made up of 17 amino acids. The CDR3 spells CASSLGLGGSRSYGYTF. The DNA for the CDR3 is TGTGCCAGCAGCTTGGGTTTGGGGGGGTCCCGGAGCTATGGCTACACCTTC.

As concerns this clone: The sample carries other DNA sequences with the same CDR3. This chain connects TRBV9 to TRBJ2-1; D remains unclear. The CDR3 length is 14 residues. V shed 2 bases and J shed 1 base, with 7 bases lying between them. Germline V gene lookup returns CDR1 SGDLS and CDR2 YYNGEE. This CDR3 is CASSVSSSYNEQFF. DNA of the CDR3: TGTGCCAGCAGCGTTTCCTCTTCCTACAATGAGCAGTTCTTC.

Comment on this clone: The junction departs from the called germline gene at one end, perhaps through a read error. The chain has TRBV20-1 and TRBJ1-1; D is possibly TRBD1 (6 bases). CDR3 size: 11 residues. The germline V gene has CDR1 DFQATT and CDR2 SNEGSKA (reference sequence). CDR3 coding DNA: TGCAGTGCCGACAGGAACAATGAAGCTTTCTTT. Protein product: CSADRNNEAFF.

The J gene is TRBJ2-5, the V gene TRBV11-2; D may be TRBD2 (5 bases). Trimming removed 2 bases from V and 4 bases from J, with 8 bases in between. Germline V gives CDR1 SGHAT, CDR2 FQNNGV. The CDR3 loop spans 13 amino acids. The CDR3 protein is CASSLRGRETQYF. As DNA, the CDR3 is TGTGCCAGCAGCTTACGAGGGCGAGAGACCCAGTACTTC.

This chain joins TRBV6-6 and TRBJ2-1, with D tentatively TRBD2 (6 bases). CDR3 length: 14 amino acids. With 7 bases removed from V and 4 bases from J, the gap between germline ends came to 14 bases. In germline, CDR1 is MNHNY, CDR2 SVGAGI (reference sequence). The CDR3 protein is CASIALGLYNEQFF. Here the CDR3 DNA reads TGTGCCAGCATCGCCCTGGGACTGTACAATGAGCAGTTCTTC.

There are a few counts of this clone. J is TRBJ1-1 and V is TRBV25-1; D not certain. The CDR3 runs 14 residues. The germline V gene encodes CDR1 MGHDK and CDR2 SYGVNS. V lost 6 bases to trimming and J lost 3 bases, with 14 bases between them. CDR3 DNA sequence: TGTGCCAGCAGCCCAAGCGGTCGGGACACTGAAGCTTTCTTT. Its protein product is CASSPSGRDTEAFF.

The CDR3 nucleotides read TGTGCCAGCACCACAGACCAGAACACTGAAGCTTTCTTT. Translating gives CASTTDQNTEAFF. The chain joins TRBV6-5 to TRBJ1-1, with D unresolved. V was pared by 7 bases and J by 1 base, with 10 bases between. Germline V lookup: CDR1 MNHEY, CDR2 SVGAGI. This CDR3 has 13 residues.

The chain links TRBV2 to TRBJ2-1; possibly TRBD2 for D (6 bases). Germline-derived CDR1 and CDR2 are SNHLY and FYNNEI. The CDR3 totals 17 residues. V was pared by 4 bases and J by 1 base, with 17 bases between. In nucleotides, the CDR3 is TGTGCCAGCAGTGGCGGCGGGGCCTCGTTTTCCTACAATGAGCAGTTCTTC. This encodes CASSGGGASFSYNEQFF.

The CDR3 DNA reads as TGTGCCAGCAGTTCAGGGTGGCAGGGAAAAACCTACGAGCAGTACTTC. Translated, it gives CASSSGWQGKTYEQYF. The chain uses TRBV28 and TRBJ2-7, with TRBD1 as a possible D gene (5 bases). Germline V gene lookup returns CDR1 MDHEN and CDR2 SYDVKM. The CDR3 is 16 residues long. The V gene lost 4 bases and the J gene lost 2 bases, with 18 bases spanning the gap.

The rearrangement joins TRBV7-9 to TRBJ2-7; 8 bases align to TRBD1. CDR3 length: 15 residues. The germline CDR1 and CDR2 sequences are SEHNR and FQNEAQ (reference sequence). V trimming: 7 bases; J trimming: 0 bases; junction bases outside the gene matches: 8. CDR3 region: CASNSIGQGSYEQYF. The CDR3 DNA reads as TGTGCCAGCAACTCAATTGGACAGGGCTCCTACGAGCAGTACTTC.

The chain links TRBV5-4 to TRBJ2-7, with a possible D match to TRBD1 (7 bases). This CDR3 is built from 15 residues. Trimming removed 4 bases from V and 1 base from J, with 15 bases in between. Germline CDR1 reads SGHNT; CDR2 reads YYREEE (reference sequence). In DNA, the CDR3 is TGTGCCAGCAGCGGCGGGACAGTACCATCCTACGAGCAGTACTTC. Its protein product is CASSGGTVPSYEQYF.

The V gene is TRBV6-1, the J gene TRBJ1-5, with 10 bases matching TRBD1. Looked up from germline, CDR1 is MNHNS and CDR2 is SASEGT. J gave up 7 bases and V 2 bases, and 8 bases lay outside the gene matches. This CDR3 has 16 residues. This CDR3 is CASSEKPGQGRQPQHF. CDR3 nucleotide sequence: TGTGCCAGCAGTGAAAAACCGGGACAGGGGAGACAGCCCCAGCATTTT.

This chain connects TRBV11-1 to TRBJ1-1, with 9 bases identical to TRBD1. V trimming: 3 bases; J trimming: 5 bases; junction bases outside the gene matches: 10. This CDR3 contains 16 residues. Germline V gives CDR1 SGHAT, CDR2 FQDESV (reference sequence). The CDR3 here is CASSLKLGQGSTEAFF. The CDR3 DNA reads TGTGCCAGCAGCTTGAAACTCGGACAGGGGTCAACTGAAGCTTTCTTT.

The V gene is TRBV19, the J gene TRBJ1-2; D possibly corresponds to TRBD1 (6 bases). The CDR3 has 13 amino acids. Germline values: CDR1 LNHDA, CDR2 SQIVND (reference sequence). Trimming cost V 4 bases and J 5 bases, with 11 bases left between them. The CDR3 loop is CASSKGDLYGYTF. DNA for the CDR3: TGTGCCAGTAGTAAGGGGGACCTGTATGGCTACACCTTC.

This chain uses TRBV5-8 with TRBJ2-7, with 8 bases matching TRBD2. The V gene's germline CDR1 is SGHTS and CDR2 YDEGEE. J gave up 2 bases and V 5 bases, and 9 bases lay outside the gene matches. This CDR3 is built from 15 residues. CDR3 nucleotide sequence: TGTGCCAGCAGTCCCGGGACTAGGGTAACCTACGAGCAGTACTTC. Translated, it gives CASSPGTRVTYEQYF.

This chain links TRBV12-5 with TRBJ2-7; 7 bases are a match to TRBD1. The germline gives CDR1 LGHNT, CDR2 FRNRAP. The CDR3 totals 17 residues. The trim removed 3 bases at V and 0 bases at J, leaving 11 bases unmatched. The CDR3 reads CASGLRGLTAASYEQYF. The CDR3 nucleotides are TGTGCTAGTGGTTTAAGGGGGCTCACGGCGGCCTCCTACGAGCAGTACTTC.